These 5 T cell receptor beta chains were sequenced from one sample in a study of CD8+ T cells in alopecia areata (dated by TCRdb to 2016 to 2019). The method was the immunoSEQ multiplex PCR assay. For TCR sequencing, RNA was extracted from every sample and reverse transcribed into cDNA to serve as template. The table comes from immuneACCESS by way of TCRdb, which keeps in-frame sequences with V and J called. Part of the clones is missing from these tables; in studies checked, under half for an unresolved V gene and the rest for unknown reasons. This sample gives 90,000 to 150,000 clones in total; less than 70% of them show up just once. Approximately 3% of the sample lies in the top ten. Sequenced material: CD4+ T cells sorted from blood. These receptors came from a human donor in good health.

This clone came up a few times. The rearrangement links TRBV29-1 to TRBJ2-3; unclear D gene. Per the germline V gene, CDR1 is SQVTM and CDR2 is ANQGSEA. Trimming removed 7 bases from V and 8 bases from J, with 13 bases in between. CDR3 size: 11 residues. CDR3 sequence reads: CSGQTLSTQYF. DNA of the CDR3: TGCAGCGGACAAACACTCAGTACGCAGTATTTT.

The count of this clone is one. The chain has TRBV30 and TRBJ2-7, with TRBD2 as a possible D gene (5 bases). This CDR3 comprises 14 residues. Trimming cost V 0 bases and J 3 bases, with 12 bases left between them. Germline V gene data show CDR1 as GTSNPN and CDR2 as SVGIG (reference sequence). CDR3 region: CAWSVRTDGYEQYF. The DNA of the CDR3 is TGTGCCTGGAGTGTGAGGACTGATGGCTACGAGCAGTACTTC.

In its sample, this clone was seen a few times. The chain uses TRBV13 and TRBJ2-7; tentative D call: TRBD2 (5 bases). V lost 1 base, J lost 2 bases, and 12 bases lay in between. The CDR3 contains 15 residues. Germline lookup yields CDR1 PRHDT and CDR2 FYEKMQ (reference sequence). The CDR3 loop is CASSLDGGRTYEQYF. The CDR3 nucleotides are TGTGCCAGCAGCTTAGACGGCGGGCGCACCTACGAGCAGTACTTC.

The chain links TRBV6-5 to TRBJ1-6; the D is unclear. The CDR3 is 12 amino acids. CDR1 MNHEY and CDR2 SVGAGI come from the germline V gene. V was trimmed by 5 bases and J by 9 bases, leaving 8 bases between them. CDR3 sequence (DNA): TGTGCCAGCAGTCCTCCGGGTTCACCCCTCCACTTT. Encoded protein: CASSPPGSPLHF.

V gene TRBV29-1 combines with J gene TRBJ1-6; unclear D gene. Germline CDR1 reads SQVTM; CDR2 reads ANQGSEA. Trimming removed 5 bases at V and 9 bases at J, with 17 bases between. The CDR3 totals 14 residues. CDR3 protein: CSVTSGRRASPLHF. CDR3 DNA: TGCAGCGTTACCTCGGGCAGGAGGGCTTCACCCCTCCACTTT.